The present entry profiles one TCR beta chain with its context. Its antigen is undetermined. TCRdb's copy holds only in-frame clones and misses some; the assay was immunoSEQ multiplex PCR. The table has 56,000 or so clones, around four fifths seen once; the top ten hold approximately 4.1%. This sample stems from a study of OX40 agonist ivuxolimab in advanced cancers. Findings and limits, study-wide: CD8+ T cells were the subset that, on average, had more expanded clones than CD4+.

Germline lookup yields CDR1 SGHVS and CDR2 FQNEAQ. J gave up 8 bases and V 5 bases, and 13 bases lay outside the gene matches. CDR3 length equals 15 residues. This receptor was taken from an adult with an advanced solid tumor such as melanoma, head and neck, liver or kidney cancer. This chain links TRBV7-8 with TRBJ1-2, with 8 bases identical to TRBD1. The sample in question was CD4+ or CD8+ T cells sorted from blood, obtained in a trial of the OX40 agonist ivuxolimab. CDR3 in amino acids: CASSIPSQGAHGYTF. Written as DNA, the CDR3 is TGTGCCAGCAGCATTCCATCTCAGGGGGCTCACGGCTACACCTTC.